This is a list of T cell receptor beta chains from one sample in a study of shared clonotypes between healthy human individuals. Assay used: immunoSEQ multiplex PCR; TCRdb lists only in-frame clones, some missing. The top ten clones hold approximately 1.1% of a sample with about 1.5 million clones, around 97% of them seen once. Sample: naive CD4+ T cells sorted from blood. These receptors were taken from a man aged 25-45 years in good health. The CDR3 runs from the conserved cysteine through the conserved F or W. The D gene is left open where the match is weak. Clone size appears in some rows only: once, few, many, or a class for an expanded clone.

CDR3 length,clone size,V gene,D gene,J gene,CDR3 protein,CDR3 DNA
17,-,TRBV18,TRBD2,TRBJ2-2,CASSPPSLAENTGELFF,TGTGCCAGCTCACCACCGTCACTAGCGGAGAACACCGGGGAGCTGTTTTTT
15,-,TRBV28,TRBD1,TRBJ1-5,CASSTTGGGGQPQHF,TGTGCCAGCAGTACGACAGGGGGCGGAGGTCAGCCCCAGCATTTT
16,-,TRBV27,TRBD2,TRBJ2-5,CASSRGLAGAGGTQYF,TGTGCCAGCAGTCGCGGACTAGCGGGGGCCGGAGGGACCCAGTACTTC
15,few,TRBV6-4,-,TRBJ2-1,CASSLLAAAYNEQFF,TGTGCCAGCAGTCTCTTAGCGGCTGCCTACAATGAGCAGTTCTTC
17,-,TRBV19,TRBD2,TRBJ2-1,CASSTLAGVKEYNEQFF,TGTGCCAGTAGTACTCTAGCGGGCGTTAAGGAGTACAATGAGCAGTTCTTC
13,few,TRBV18,TRBD1,TRBJ1-1,CASSSGQGTEAFF,TGTGCCAGCTCGTCGGGACAGGGCACTGAAGCTTTCTTT
13,-,TRBV10-3,-,TRBJ1-5,CAIGGQSNQPQHF,TGTGCCATCGGAGGACAAAGCAATCAGCCCCAGCATTTT
14,few,TRBV10-3,-,TRBJ1-5,CAIRGGPGDQPQHF,TGTGCCATCAGGGGGGGACCGGGCGATCAGCCCCAGCATTTT
15,-,TRBV5-1,-,TRBJ1-1,CASSWTLGRDTEAFF,TGCGCCAGCAGCTGGACCCTCGGCAGGGACACTGAAGCTTTCTTT
17,-,TRBV6-1,-,TRBJ1-2,CASSGYRDTLLGGGYTF,TGTGCCAGCAGTGGATACCGGGACACCTTACTCGGGGGTGGCTACACCTTC
13,-,TRBV30,-,TRBJ1-5,CALNGQVNQPQHF,TGTGCCTTAAATGGGCAGGTCAATCAGCCCCAGCATTTT
16,-,TRBV23-1,TRBD2,TRBJ2-3,CASSQSGGGGTDTQYF,TGCGCCAGCAGTCAATCGGGGGGAGGGGGCACAGATACGCAGTATTTT
19,-,TRBV12-2,-,TRBJ2-3,CASRLGDWGTSGSTDTQYF,TGTGCAAGTCGCTTGGGGGACTGGGGGACTAGCGGTAGCACAGATACGCAGTATTTT
16,-,TRBV7-3,TRBD2,TRBJ2-5,CASSPGTSGSGETQYF,TGTGCCAGCAGCCCGGGGACTAGCGGGAGTGGAGAGACCCAGTACTTC
14,-,TRBV5-8,TRBD2,TRBJ2-7,CASSPGGSSYEQYF,TGTGCCAGCAGCCCGGGAGGTAGCTCCTACGAGCAGTACTTC
13,-,TRBV6-1,TRBD2,TRBJ2-5,CASRSSGQETQYF,TGTGCCAGCAGATCTAGCGGGCAAGAGACCCAGTACTTC
15,once,TRBV5-3,TRBD2,TRBJ2-1,CARSLVLAGGNEQFF,TGTGCCAGAAGCTTGGTTCTAGCGGGAGGGAATGAGCAGTTCTTC
12,-,TRBV5-4,-,TRBJ2-3,CASSGTSDTQYF,TGTGCCAGCAGCGGGACTTCAGATACGCAGTATTTT
16,-,TRBV27,TRBD2,TRBJ2-1,CASSFMAGGLRKEQFF,TGTGCCAGCAGTTTTATGGCGGGAGGGCTTCGAAAAGAGCAGTTCTTC
15,-,TRBV15,-,TRBJ2-1,CATSGGPRLYNEQFF,TGTGCCACCAGCGGGGGACCGCGGCTATACAATGAGCAGTTCTTC
14,-,TRBV28,TRBD1,TRBJ1-1,CASSPSGGRPEAFF,TGTGCCAGCAGCCCCTCAGGGGGCCGCCCTGAAGCTTTCTTT
16,-,TRBV6-5,-,TRBJ2-5,CASSYQAGTWSQTQYF,TGTGCCAGCAGTTACCAGGCAGGGACGTGGTCGCAGACCCAGTACTTC
15,-,TRBV27,-,TRBJ2-1,CASSLIPSFYNEQFF,TGTGCCAGCAGTTTAATCCCTTCGTTCTACAATGAGCAGTTCTTC
15,-,TRBV28,-,TRBJ1-5,CASSPVWGARQPQHF,TGTGCCAGCAGCCCCGTTTGGGGGGCAAGGCAGCCCCAGCATTTT
16,once,TRBV7-2,-,TRBJ2-1,CASSRRRQSSYNEQFF,TGTGCCAGCAGCCGACGGCGGCAGAGCTCCTACAATGAGCAGTTCTTC
15,-,TRBV7-9,TRBD1,TRBJ1-5,CASSSRTGGNQPQHF,TGTGCCAGCAGCTCCCGGACAGGGGGCAATCAGCCCCAGCATTTT
16,once,TRBV7-9,-,TRBJ2-3,CASSRSLGGYTDTQYF,TGTGCCAGCAGCCGTAGCCTGGGCGGATACACAGATACGCAGTATTTT
18,-,TRBV9,TRBD2,TRBJ2-3,CASSVGLAGGSWADTQYF,TGTGCCAGCAGCGTTGGACTAGCGGGAGGGTCCTGGGCAGATACGCAGTATTTT
13,-,TRBV6-5,-,TRBJ2-5,CASSWGNTGTQYF,TGTGCCAGCAGTTGGGGAAATACTGGGACCCAGTACTTC
13,-,TRBV28,-,TRBJ1-6,CASSRDTNSPLHF,TGTGCCAGCAGCCGGGACACTAATTCACCCCTCCACTTT
17,-,TRBV6-1,-,TRBJ2-7,CASSESGLWARAYEQYF,TGTGCCAGCAGTGAATCTGGGCTATGGGCCAGAGCCTACGAGCAGTACTTC
19,-,TRBV4-1,TRBD1,TRBJ2-6,CASSQDARDRLSGANVLTF,TGCGCCAGCAGCCAAGATGCCCGGGACAGACTCTCTGGGGCCAACGTCCTGACTTTC
15,-,TRBV5-8,-,TRBJ1-2,CASSLVVRSNYGYTF,TGTGCCAGCAGCTTGGTGGTACGGAGTAACTATGGCTACACCTTC
13,-,TRBV29-1,-,TRBJ2-5,CSVGQGARETQYF,TGCAGCGTTGGCCAGGGTGCGCGGGAGACCCAGTACTTC
18,-,TRBV28,-,TRBJ2-1,CASSKINPNRVFLVEQFF,TGTGCCAGCAGTAAAATAAATCCCAACAGGGTTTTTCTTGTTGAGCAGTTCTTC
13,-,TRBV28,-,TRBJ2-7,CASTLGGRYEQYF,TGTGCCAGCACCCTCGGAGGGAGGTACGAGCAGTACTTC
14,-,TRBV2,TRBD1,TRBJ2-7,CASSQGDSPYEQYF,TGTGCCAGCAGCCAAGGGGACAGCCCCTACGAGCAGTACTTC
16,-,TRBV9,-,TRBJ2-3,CASSVDRVRGRDTQYF,TGTGCCAGCAGCGTAGACAGGGTAAGGGGACGAGATACGCAGTATTTT
16,-,TRBV10-3,-,TRBJ2-1,CAISEMLQSPYNEQFF,TGTGCCATCAGTGAGATGTTACAGAGCCCCTACAATGAGCAGTTCTTC
14,-,TRBV27,-,TRBJ1-2,CASSLGGGSYGYTF,TGTGCCAGCAGTTTAGGCGGGGGCAGCTATGGCTACACCTTC
16,-,TRBV5-5,-,TRBJ1-5,CASSLGLVLSNQPQHF,TGTGCCAGCAGCTTGGGGTTAGTCCTTAGCAATCAGCCCCAGCATTTT
13,-,TRBV29-1,TRBD2,TRBJ2-3,CSVAGRVVDTQYF,TGCAGTGTAGCAGGGAGGGTAGTAGATACGCAGTATTTT
13,-,TRBV27,-,TRBJ1-1,CASRGPMNTEAFF,TGTGCCAGCAGAGGACCTATGAACACTGAAGCTTTCTTT
16,-,TRBV25-1,TRBD1,TRBJ2-5,CASSEWGRGGSETQYF,TGTGCCAGCAGTGAGTGGGGTCGAGGGGGCAGCGAGACCCAGTACTTC
16,-,TRBV5-4,TRBD1,TRBJ1-2,CASSLVYRGQDYGYTF,TGTGCCAGCAGCTTGGTATACAGGGGGCAAGACTATGGCTACACCTTC
12,-,TRBV5-1,-,TRBJ2-7,CASGRTPYEQYF,TGCGCCAGCGGCAGGACGCCCTACGAGCAGTACTTC
14,-,TRBV7-2,-,TRBJ1-2,CASSFSRQVYGYTF,TGTGCCAGCAGCTTTTCTCGACAGGTCTATGGCTACACCTTC
14,-,TRBV5-1,-,TRBJ2-1,CASSLGPPNNEQFF,TGCGCCAGCAGCTTGGGACCCCCGAACAATGAGCAGTTCTTC
14,-,TRBV28,-,TRBJ1-4,CASSHGTLNEKLFF,TGTGCCAGCAGTCACGGGACACTGAATGAAAAACTGTTTTTT
17,-,TRBV13,TRBD2,TRBJ2-2,CASTTSAGGPITGELFF,TGTGCCAGCACCACCTCGGCGGGAGGGCCTATCACCGGGGAGCTGTTTTTT
15,once,TRBV5-1,-,TRBJ2-1,CASSLDNPSYNEQFF,TGCGCCAGCAGCTTGGACAATCCCTCCTACAATGAGCAGTTCTTC
15,-,TRBV5-5,-,TRBJ1-1,CASSLDGQGNTEAFF,TGTGCCAGCAGCTTGGATGGGCAGGGGAACACTGAAGCTTTCTTT
11,-,TRBV29-1,-,TRBJ2-5,CSVRARETQYF,TGCAGCGTTAGGGCACGAGAGACCCAGTACTTC
14,-,TRBV19,-,TRBJ2-6,CASLGISGANVLTF,TGTGCCAGCCTTGGGATCTCTGGGGCCAACGTCCTGACTTTC
13,-,TRBV6-5,-,TRBJ1-5,CASRSYSNQPQHF,TGTGCCAGCAGGAGCTATAGCAATCAGCCCCAGCATTTT
13,-,TRBV6-6,TRBD1,TRBJ1-5,CASSPDRAQPQHF,TGTGCCAGCAGTCCGGACAGGGCCCAGCCCCAGCATTTT
17,-,TRBV15,TRBD1,TRBJ1-1,CATSRGGTGLMNTEAFF,TGTGCCACCAGCAGAGGGGGGACAGGGCTCATGAACACTGAAGCTTTCTTT
15,once,TRBV29-1,TRBD2,TRBJ2-3,CSVEKGAGVADTQYF,TGCAGCGTTGAGAAGGGCGCGGGAGTAGCAGATACGCAGTATTTT
16,-,TRBV11-2,-,TRBJ2-4,CASSYSVAGDKNIQYF,TGTGCCAGCAGTTACAGTGTGGCAGGGGACAAAAACATTCAGTACTTC
17,-,TRBV7-9,-,TRBJ2-7,CASSGSHTGKSGYEQYF,TGTGCCAGCAGCGGCTCCCACACGGGGAAGTCGGGCTACGAGCAGTACTTC